One T cell receptor beta chain is described in this entry. Its cognate antigen is unknown. This CDR3 region has 14 residues. Germline CDR1 is MDHEN and CDR2 is SYDVKM. This sample stems from a study of T cells expressing NK-cell markers. About the research overall: CD3+CD56+NKG2C+, CD3+CD56+NKG2C- and CD3+CD56-NKG2C+ T cells, once sorted, supplied the TCR beta repertoires. Overall study results and limits: In several donors, these clonotypes also led the CD3+CD56-NKG2C+ fraction.

TCRdb reanalyzed the 5' RACE reads, giving one entry per CDR3 protein sequence and no DNA. The record lists 550,000 to 600,000 distinct CDR3 sequences, of which the ten most abundant hold around 3.3%. The clonotype comes from a man younger than 35 in good health. Sequencing was carried out using blood T cells: a sorted CD56 or NKG2C T cell subset, CD4+ or CD8+ T cells, or bulk PBMC T cells (not recorded which). The chain is built from TRBV28 and TRBJ2-7; checking the TCRdb D call of TRBD2 is not possible without DNA. The chain's CDR3 is CASSLSASGYEQYF.